This TCR beta chain was found in a study of blood T cell dynamics during melanoma immunotherapy. Data came from immunoSEQ multiplex PCR; TCRdb stores just in-frame clones and leaves some out. The table has some 20,000 clones, roughly 87% seen once. Specified time point: week 3, after first cycle of checkpoint inhibitor. Trimming left V 3 bases short and J 6 bases short, with 11 bases between. The CDR3 sequence is 13 residues long. Looked up from germline, CDR1 is ENHRY and CDR2 is SYGVKD. The TCR originated in a human donor with melanoma. This chain links TRBV10-3 with TRBJ1-2; a weak D match, TRBD1 (5 bases). The sequencing here drew on blood, taken from a patient treated with checkpoint blockade. The CDR3, as DNA: TGTGCCATCAGTGAAGGAGGGGCCGATGGCTACACCTTC. The encoded protein is CAISEGGADGYTF.